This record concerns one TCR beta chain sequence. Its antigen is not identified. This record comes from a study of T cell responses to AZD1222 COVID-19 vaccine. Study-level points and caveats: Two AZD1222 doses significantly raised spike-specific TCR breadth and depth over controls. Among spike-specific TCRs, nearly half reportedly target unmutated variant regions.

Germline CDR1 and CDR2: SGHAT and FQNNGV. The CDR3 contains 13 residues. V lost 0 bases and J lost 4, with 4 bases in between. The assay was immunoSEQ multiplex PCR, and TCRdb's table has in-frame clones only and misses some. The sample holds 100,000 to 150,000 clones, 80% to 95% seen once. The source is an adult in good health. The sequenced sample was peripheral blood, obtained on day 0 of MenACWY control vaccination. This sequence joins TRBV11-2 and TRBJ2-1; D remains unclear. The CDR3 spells CASSLETYNEQFF. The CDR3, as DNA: TGTGCCAGCAGCTTAGAGACGTACAATGAGCAGTTCTTC. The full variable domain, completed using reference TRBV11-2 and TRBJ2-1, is EAGVAQSPRYKIIEKRQSVAFWCNPISGHATLYWYQQILGQGPKLLIQFQNNGVVDDSQLPKDRFSAERLKGVDSTLKIQPAKLEDSAVYLCASSLETYNEQFFGPGTRLTVL.